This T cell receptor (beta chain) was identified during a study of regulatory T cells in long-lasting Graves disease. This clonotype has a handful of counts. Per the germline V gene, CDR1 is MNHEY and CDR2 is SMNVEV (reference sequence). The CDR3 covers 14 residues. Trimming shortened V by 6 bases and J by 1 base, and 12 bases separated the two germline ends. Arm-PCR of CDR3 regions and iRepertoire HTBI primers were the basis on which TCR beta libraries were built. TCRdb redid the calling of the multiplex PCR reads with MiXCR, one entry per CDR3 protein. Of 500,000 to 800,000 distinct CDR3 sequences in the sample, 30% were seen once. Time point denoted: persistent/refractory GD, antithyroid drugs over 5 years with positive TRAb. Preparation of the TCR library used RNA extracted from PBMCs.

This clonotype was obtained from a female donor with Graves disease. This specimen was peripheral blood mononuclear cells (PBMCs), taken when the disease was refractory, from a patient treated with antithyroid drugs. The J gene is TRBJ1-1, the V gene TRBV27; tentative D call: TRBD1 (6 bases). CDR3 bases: TGTGCCAGCAGGACCGACAGGACGAACACTGAAGCTTTCTTT. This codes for CASRTDRTNTEAFF.